This TCR beta chain was observed in a study of OX40 agonist ivuxolimab in advanced cancers. Study overall: The study treated patients with ivuxolimab, an agonistic anti-OX40 (CD134) antibody.

Whole-study findings and limits: The specificity for antigen of the expanded peripheral T cells was not determined.

Only in-frame clones appear in the TCRdb table, and some are missing; sequencing was by immunoSEQ multiplex PCR. The table records about 69,000 clones, around 91% of them present only once. The CDR3 runs 16 residues. Germline CDR1 and CDR2: MNHNS and SASEGT. Trimming removed 1 base from V and 0 bases from J, with 10 bases in between. This clone showed up just a few times. Its antigen is still unknown. The receptor's source is an adult with an advanced solid tumor such as melanoma, head and neck, liver or kidney cancer. V is TRBV6-1 and J is TRBJ2-1, with D hard to call. The specimen was CD4+ or CD8+ T cells sorted from blood, collected in a trial of the OX40 agonist ivuxolimab. This chain's CDR3 is CASSEEYSSSYNEQFF. CDR3 DNA sequence: TGTGCCAGCAGTGAAGAATACAGTAGCTCCTACAATGAGCAGTTCTTC.